This T cell receptor (beta chain) was documented in a study of beta chain features in type 1 diabetes. Study-wide results and limits: Moderate yet significant TCRB CDR3 shortening was seen in Type 1 diabetes patients in all four CD4+ subsets.

With 6 bases removed from V and 1 base from J, the gap between germline ends came to 9 bases. CDR1 is LNHDA, CDR2 SQIVND, per germline (reference sequence). The CDR3 loop spans 14 amino acids. Comments on this clone: Antigen: not known.

The study reverse transcribed the entire isolated RNA, so it sequenced expressed TCRB transcripts. Generated by immunoSEQ multiplex PCR, the TCRdb table keeps only in-frame clones and is missing some. This sample yields more than 300,000 clones, of which roughly 12% are seen a single time; approximately 0.011% belongs to the top ten. Specimen: naive CD4+ T cells from blood. The chain uses TRBV19 and TRBJ1-4; D is unclear. The TCR sequence derives from a woman younger than 35 with type 1 diabetes. Here the CDR3 reads CASSPGGTNEKLFF. Here the CDR3 DNA reads TGTGCCAGTAGCCCAGGTGGAACTAATGAAAAACTGTTTTTT. The full variable domain, its missing parts supplied by reference TRBV19 and TRBJ1-4, is DGGITQSPKYLFRKEGQNVTLSCEQNLNHDAMYWYRQDPGQGLRLIYYSQIVNDFQKGDIAEGYSVSREKKESFPLTVTSAQKNPTAFYLCASSPGGTNEKLFFGSGTQLSVL.